This TCR beta chain was sequenced for a study of control samples from healthy donors and cancer patients (dated by TCRdb to between 2020 and 2021). Libraries were made using the immunoSEQ multiplex PCR assay. TCRdb took this table from immuneACCESS and kept in-frame rearrangements with V and J called. Such tables lack part of the clones; where checked against another copy, unresolved V genes explain under half of the gap, and the rest is unexplained. The sample yields approximately 120,000 clones; over 75% were counted once. Around 8.7% of the sample is held by the ten biggest clonotypes. This clone was observed once. Its target antigen remains unknown. Per-base qualities were not stored, and no clone one base away is much larger. CDR1 and CDR2 are drawn from the germline V gene: LGHNA, YSLEER. Including cysteine and phenylalanine, the CDR3 has 15 amino acids. Just CDR3 DNA is preserved here, 45 bases in frame from base 1. Ends trimmed: V by 0 bases, J by 2 bases; bases unmatched to a gene: 2.

The TCR was taken from a man in his forties or fifties in good health. Sequencing was performed on blood. The rearrangement combines TRBV4-3 with TRBJ2-7; 9 bases in the middle match TRBD1. The nucleotides read TGCGCCAGCAGCCAAGATTACAGGGGGCCCTACGAGCAGTACTTC. This encodes CASSQDYRGPYEQYF.